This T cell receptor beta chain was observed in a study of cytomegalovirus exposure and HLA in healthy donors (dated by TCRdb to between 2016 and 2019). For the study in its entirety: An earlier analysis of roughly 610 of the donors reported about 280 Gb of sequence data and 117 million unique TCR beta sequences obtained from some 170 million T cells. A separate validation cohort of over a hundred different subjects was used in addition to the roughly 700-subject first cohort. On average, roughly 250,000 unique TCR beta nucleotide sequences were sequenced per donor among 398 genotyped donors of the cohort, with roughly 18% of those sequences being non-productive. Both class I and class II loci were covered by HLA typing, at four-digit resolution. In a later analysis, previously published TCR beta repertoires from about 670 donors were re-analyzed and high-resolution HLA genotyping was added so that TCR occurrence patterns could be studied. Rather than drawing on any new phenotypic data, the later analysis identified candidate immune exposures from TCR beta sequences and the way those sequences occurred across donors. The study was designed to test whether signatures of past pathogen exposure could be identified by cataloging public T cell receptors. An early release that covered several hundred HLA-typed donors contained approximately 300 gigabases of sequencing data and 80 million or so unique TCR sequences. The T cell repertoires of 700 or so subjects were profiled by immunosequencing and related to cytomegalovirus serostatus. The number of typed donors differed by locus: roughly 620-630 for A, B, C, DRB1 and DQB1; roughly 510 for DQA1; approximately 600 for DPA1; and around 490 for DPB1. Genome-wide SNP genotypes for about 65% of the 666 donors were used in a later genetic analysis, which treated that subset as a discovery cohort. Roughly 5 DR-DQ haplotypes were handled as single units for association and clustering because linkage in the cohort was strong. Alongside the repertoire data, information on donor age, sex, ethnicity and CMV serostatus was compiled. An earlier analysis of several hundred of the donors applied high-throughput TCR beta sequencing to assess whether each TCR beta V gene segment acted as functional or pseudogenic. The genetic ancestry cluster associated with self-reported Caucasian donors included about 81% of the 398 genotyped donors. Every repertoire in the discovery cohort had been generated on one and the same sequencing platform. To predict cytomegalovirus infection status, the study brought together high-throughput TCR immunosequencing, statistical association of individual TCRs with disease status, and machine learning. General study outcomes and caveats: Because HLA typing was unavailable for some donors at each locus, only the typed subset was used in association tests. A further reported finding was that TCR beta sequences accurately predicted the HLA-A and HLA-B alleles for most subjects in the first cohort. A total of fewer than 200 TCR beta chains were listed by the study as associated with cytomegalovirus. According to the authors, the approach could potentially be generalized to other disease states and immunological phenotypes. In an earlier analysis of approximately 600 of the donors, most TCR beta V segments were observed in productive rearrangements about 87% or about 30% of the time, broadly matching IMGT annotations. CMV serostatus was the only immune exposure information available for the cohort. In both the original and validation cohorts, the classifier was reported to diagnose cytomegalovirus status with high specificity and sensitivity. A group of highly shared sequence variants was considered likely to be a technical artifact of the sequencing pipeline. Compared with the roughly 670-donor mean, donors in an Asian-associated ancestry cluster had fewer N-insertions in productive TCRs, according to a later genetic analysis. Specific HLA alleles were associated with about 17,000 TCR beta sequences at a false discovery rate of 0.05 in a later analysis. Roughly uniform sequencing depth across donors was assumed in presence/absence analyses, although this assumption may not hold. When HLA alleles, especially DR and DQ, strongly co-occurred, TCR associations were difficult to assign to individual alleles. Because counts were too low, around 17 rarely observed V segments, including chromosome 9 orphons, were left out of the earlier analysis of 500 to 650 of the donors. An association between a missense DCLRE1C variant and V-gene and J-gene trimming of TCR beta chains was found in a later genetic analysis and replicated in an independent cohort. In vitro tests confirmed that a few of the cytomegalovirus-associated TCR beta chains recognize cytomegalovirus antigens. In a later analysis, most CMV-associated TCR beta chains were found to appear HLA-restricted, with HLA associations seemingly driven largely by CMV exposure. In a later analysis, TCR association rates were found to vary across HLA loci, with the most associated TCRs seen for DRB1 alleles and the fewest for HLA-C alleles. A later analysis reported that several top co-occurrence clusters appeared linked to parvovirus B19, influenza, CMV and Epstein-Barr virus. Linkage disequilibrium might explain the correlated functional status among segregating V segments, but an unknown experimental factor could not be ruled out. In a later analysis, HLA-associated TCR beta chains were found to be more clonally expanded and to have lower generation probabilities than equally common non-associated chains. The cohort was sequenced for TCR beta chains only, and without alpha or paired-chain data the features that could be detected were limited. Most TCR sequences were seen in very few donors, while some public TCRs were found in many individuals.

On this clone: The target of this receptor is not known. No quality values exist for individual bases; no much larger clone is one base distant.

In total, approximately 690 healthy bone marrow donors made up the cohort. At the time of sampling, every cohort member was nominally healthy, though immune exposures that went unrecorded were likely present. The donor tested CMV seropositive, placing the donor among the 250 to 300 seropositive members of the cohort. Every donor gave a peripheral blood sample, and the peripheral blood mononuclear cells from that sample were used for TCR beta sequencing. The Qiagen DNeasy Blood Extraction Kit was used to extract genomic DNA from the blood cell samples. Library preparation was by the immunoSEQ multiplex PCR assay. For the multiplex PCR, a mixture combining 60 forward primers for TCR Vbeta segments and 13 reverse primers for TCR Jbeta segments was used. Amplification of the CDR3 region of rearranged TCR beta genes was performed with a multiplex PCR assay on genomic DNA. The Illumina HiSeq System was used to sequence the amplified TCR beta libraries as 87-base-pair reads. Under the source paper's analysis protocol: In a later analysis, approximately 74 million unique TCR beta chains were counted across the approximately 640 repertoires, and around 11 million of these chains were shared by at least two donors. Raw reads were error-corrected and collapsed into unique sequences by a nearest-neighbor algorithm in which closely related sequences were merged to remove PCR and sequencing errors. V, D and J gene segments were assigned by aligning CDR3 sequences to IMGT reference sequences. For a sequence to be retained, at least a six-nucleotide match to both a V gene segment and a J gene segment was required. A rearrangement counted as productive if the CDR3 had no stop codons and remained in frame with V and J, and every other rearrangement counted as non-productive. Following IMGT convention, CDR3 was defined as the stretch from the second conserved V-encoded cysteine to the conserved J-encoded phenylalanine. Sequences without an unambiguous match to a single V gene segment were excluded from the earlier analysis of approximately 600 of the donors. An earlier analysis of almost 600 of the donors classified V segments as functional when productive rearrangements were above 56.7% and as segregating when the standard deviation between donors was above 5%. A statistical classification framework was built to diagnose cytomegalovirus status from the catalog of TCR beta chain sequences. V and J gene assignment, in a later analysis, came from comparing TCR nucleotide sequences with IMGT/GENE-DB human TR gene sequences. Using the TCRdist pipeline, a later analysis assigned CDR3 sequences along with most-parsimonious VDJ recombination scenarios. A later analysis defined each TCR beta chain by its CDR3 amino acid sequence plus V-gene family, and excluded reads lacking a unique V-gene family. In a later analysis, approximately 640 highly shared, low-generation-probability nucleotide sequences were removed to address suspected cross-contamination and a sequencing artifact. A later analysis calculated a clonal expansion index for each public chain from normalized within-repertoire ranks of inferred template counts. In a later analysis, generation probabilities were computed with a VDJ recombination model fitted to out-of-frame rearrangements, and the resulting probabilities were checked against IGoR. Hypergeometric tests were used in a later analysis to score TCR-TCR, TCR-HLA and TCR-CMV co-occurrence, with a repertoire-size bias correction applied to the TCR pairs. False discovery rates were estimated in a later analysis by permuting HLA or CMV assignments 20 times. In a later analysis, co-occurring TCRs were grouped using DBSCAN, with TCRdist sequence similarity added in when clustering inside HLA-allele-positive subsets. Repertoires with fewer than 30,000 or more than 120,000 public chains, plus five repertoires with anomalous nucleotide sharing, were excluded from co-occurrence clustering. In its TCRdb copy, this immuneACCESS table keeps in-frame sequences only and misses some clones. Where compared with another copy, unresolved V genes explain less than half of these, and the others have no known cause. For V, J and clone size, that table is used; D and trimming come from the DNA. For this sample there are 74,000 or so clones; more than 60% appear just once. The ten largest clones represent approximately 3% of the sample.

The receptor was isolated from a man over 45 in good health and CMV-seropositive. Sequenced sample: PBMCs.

The CDR3 is CASIKNSGSSHYGYTF. The sequenced DNA is TGTGCCAGCATAAAAAACTCCGGGTCGTCTCACTATGGCTACACCTTC. The V and J genes are TRBV5-8 and TRBJ1-2; the D gene cannot be named for sure. V was cut back by 6 bases and J by 3 bases, leaving a gap of 21 bases between them. Including the terminal cysteine and phenylalanine, the CDR3 comprises 16 residues. Of all the DNA, just the CDR3 is kept, 48 bases in frame from base 1. CDR1 and CDR2, looked up from the germline V gene, are SGHTS and YDEGEE.